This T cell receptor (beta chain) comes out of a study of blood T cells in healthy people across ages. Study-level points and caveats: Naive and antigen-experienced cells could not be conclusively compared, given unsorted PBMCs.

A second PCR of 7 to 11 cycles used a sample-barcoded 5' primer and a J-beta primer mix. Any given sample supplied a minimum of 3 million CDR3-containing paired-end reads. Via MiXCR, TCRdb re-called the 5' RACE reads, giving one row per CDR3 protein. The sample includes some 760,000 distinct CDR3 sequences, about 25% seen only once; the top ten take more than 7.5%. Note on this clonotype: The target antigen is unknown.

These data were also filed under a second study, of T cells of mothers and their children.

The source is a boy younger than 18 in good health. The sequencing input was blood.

This CDR3 is CASSQDWTGLAGTQYF. CDR3 in DNA: TGTGCCAGCAGCCAAGACTGGACAGGGCTCGCGGGTACGCAGTATTTT. The chain joins TRBV3-1 to TRBJ2-3, with 8 bases identical to TRBD1. Trimming took 0 bases from V and 8 from J; bases not matched to a gene: 10. Germline assignment: CDR1 LGHDT and CDR2 YNNKEL (reference sequence). This CDR3 region has 16 residues.